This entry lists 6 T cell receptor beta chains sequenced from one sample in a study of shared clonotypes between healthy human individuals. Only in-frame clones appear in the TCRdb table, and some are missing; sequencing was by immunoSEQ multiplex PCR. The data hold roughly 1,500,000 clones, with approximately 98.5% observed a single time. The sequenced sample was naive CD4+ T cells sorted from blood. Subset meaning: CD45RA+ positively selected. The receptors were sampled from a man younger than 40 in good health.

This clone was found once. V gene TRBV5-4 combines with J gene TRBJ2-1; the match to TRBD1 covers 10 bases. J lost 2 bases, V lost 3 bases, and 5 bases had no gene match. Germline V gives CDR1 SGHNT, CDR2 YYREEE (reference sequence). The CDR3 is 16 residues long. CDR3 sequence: CASSSGQGDPYNEQFF. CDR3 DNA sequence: TGTGCCAGCAGCTCTGGACAGGGGGACCCCTACAATGAGCAGTTCTTC. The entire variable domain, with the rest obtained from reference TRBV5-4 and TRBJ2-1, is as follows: ETGVTQSPTHLIKTRGQQVTLRCSSQSGHNTVSWYQQALGQGPQFIFQYYREEENGRGNFPPRFSGLQFPNYSSELNVNALELDDSALYLCASSSGQGDPYNEQFFGPGTRLTVL.

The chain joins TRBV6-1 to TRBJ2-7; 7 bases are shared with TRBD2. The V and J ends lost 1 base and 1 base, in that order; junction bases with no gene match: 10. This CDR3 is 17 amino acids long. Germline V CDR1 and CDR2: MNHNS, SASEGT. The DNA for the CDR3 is TGTGCCAGCAGTGAAGGGTTAGGGGACTATGGGTCCTACGAGCAGTACTTC. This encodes CASSEGLGDYGSYEQYF.

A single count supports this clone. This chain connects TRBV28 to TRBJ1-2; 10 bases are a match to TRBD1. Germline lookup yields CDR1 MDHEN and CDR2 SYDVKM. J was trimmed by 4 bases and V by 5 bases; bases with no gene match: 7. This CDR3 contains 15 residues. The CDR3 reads CASSVSGQGGYGYTF. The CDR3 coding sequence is TGTGCCAGCAGTGTATCCGGACAGGGGGGCTATGGCTACACCTTC.

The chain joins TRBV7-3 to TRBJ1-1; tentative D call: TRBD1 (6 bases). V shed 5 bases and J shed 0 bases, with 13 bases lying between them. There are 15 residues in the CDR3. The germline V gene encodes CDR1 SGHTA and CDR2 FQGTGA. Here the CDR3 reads CASSPSTGVNTEAFF. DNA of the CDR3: TGTGCCAGCAGCCCATCGACAGGAGTGAACACTGAAGCTTTCTTT. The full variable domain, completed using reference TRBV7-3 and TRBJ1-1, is GAGVSQTPSNKVTEKGKYVELRCDPISGHTALYWYRQSLGQGPEFLIYFQGTGAADDSGLPNDRFFAVRPEGSVSTLKIQRTERGDSAVYLCASSPSTGVNTEAFFGQGTRLTVV.

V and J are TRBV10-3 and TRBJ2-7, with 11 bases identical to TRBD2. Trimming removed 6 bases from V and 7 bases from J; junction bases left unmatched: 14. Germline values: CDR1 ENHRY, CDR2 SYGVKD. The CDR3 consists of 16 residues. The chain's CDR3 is CAISSTFLAGGGEQYF. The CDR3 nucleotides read TGTGCCATCAGCTCAACCTTTCTAGCGGGAGGCGGTGAGCAGTACTTC.

CDR3 nucleotide sequence: TGTGCCAGCAGTCCGGACAGGGCAAACAATGAGCAGTTCTTC. Translated: CASSPDRANNEQFF. This chain joins TRBV7-9 and TRBJ2-1, with 8 bases that match TRBD1. Germline V gene sequence: CDR1 SEHNR, CDR2 FQNEAQ (reference sequence). The junction had 6 bases not matched to a gene; V was cut back by 6 bases and J by 5 bases. This CDR3 comprises 14 residues.